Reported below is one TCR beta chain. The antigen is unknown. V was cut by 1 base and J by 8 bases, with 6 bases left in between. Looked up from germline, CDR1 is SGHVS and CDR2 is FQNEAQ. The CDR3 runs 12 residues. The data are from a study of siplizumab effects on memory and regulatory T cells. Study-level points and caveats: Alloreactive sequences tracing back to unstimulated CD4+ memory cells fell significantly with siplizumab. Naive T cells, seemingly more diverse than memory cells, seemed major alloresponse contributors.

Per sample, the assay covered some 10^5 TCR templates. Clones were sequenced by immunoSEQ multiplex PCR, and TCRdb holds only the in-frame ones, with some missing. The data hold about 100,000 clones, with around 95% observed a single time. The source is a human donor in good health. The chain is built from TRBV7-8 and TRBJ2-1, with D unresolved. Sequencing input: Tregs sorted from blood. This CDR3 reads CASSLVLDEQFF. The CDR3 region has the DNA TGTGCCAGCAGCTTAGTTCTAGATGAGCAGTTCTTC. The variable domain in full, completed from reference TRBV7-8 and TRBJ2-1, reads GAGVSQSPRYKVAKRGQDVALRCDPISGHVSLFWYQQALGQGPEFLTYFQNEAQLDKSGLPSDRFFAERPEGSVSTLKIQRTQQEDSAVYLCASSLVLDEQFFGPGTRLTVL.